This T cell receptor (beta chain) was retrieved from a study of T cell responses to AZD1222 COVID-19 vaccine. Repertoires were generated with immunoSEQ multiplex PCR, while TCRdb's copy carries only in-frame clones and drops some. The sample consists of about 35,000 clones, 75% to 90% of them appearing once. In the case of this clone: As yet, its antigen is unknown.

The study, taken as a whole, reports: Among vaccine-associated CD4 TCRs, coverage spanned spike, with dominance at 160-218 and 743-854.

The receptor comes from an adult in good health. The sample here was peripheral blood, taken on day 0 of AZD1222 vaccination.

Here the CDR3 reads CASSPTSGNQPQHF. DNA of the CDR3: TGTGCCAGCTCACCAACGTCGGGCAATCAGCCCCAGCATTTT. The rearrangement links TRBV18 to TRBJ1-5; D unclear. Germline V CDR1 and CDR2: KGHSH, LQKENI. The V gene lost 2 bases and the J gene lost 2 bases, with 7 bases spanning the gap. This CDR3 is built from 14 residues.